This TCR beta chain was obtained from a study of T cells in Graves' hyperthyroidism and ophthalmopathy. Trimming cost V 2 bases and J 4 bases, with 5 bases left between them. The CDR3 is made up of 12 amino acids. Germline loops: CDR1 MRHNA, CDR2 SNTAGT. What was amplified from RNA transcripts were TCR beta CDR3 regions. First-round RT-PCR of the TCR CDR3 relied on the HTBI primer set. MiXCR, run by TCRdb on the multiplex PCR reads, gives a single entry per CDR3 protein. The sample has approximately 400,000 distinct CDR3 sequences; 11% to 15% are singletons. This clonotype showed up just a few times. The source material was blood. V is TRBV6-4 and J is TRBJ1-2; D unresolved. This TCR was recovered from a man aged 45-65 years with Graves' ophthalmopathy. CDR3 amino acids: CASSDGSYGYTF. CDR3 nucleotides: TGTGCCAGCAGTGACGGGAGCTATGGCTACACCTTC.